This T cell receptor beta chain was documented in a study of cytomegalovirus exposure and HLA in healthy donors. General observations from the study: As a later analysis revealed, most CMV-associated TCR beta chains appeared HLA-restricted. One variant, a missense change in DCLRE1C, was linked in a later analysis to TCR beta V- and J-gene trimming. An analysis was carried out at a later point. It showed that HLA-associated TCR beta chains were more clonally expanded than equally common non-associated chains. Specificity of three CMV-associated chains for CMV antigens was verified in vitro.

PCR primers comprised 60 Vbeta and 13 Jbeta primers. The table came from immunoSEQ multiplex PCR; TCRdb's copy has only in-frame clones and leaves some out. In the table there are fewer than 200,000 clones, less than 80% of which are singletons. The ends lost 8 bases at V and 4 bases at J; junction bases unmatched: 10. The germline V gene has CDR1 SGHTA and CDR2 FQGNSA. This CDR3 comprises 15 residues. This clone was seen only once. Its antigen is still unknown. The sequencing sample was made of PBMCs. The chain joins TRBV7-2 to TRBJ1-3; TRBD1 matches 8 bases. This TCR came from a female donor in good health and CMV-seronegative. The CDR3 DNA sequence: TGTGCCAGCGCCCCCCAGGGGGCGAGAGGAAACACCATATATTTT. It yields the protein CASAPQGARGNTIYF.